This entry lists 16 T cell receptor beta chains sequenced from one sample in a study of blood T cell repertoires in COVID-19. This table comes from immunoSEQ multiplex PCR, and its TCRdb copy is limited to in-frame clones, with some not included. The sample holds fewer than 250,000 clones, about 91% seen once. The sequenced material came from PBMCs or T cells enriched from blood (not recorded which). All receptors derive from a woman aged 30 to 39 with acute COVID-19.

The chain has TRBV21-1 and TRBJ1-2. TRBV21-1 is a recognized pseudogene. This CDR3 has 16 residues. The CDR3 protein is CASSKGLLKPNYGYTF. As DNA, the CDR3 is TGTGCCAGCAGCAAAGGACTGCTAAAACCAAACTATGGCTACACCTTC.

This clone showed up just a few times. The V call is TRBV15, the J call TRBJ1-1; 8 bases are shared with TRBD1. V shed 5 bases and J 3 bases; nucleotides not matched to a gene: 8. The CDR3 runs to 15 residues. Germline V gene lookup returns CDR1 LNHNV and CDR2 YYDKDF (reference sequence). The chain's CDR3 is CATSLHGQGDTEAFF. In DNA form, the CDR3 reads TGTGCCACCAGCTTACACGGACAGGGAGACACTGAAGCTTTCTTT.

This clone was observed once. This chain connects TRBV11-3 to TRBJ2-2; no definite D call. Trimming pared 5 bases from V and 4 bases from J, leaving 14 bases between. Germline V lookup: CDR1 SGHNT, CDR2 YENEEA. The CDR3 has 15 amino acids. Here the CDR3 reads CASSHRRSGTGELFF. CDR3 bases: TGTGCCAGCAGCCATCGCCGGTCCGGCACCGGGGAGCTGTTTTTT.

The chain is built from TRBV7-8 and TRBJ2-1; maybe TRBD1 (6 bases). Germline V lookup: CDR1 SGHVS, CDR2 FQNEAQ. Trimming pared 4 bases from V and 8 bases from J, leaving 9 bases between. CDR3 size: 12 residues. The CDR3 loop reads CASSWTVDEQFF. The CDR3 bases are TGTGCCAGCAGCTGGACAGTGGATGAGCAGTTCTTC.

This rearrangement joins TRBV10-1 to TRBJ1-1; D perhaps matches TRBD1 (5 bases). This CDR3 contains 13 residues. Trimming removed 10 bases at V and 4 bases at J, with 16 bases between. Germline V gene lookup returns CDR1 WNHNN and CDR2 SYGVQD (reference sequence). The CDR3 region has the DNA TGCGCCACCTCGGAGGGGAGAGGCACTGAAGCTTTCTTT. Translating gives CATSEGRGTEAFF.

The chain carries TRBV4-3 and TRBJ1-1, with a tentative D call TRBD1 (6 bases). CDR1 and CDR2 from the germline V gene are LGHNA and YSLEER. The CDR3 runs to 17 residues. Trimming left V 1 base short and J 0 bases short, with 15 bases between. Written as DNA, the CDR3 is TGCGCCAGCAGCCAAGGACACACCGGACAGATGAACACTGAAGCTTTCTTT. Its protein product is CASSQGHTGQMNTEAFF.

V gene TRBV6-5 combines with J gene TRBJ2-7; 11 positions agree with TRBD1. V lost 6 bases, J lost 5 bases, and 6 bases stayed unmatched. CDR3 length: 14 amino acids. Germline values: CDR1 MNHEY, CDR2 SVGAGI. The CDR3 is CASSRRDRGDEQYF. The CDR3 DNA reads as TGTGCCAGCAGCCGCAGGGACAGGGGGGACGAGCAGTACTTC.

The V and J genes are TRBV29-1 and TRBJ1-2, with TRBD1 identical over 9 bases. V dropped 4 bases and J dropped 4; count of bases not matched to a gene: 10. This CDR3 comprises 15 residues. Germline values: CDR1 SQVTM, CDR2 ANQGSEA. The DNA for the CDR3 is TGCAGCGTTGCACAGGGGGCCCACCCGGCCTATGGCTACACCTTC. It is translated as CSVAQGAHPAYGYTF.

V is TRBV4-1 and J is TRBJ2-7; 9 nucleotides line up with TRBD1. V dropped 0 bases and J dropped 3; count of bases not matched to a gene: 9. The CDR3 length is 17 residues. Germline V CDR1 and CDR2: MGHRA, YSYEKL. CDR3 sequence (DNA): TGCGCCAGCAGCCAAGACGCGACTGAGACAGGGGGCTACGAGCAGTACTTC. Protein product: CASSQDATETGGYEQYF.

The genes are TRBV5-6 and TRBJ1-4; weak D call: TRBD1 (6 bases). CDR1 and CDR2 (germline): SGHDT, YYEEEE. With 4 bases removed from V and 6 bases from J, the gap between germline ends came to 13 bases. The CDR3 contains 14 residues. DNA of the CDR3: TGTGCCAGCAGCAGCGGACAGAGAGATGAAAAACTGTTTTTT. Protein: CASSSGQRDEKLFF.

The CDR3, as DNA: TGTGCCTGGACGCAGGGGGGAAACGCTGAAGCTTTCTTT. The encoded protein is CAWTQGGNAEAFF. J is TRBJ1-1 and V is TRBV30, with 7 nucleotides matching TRBD1. The CDR3 is 13 residues long. The J segment lost 6 bases and the V segment lost 4 bases, leaving 8 bases of the junction unmatched. CDR1 GTSNPN and CDR2 SVGIG come from the germline V gene (reference sequence).

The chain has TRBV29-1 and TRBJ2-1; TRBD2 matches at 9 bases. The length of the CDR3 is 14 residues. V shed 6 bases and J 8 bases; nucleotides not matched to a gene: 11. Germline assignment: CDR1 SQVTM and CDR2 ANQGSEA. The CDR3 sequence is CSVAGTSNVYEQFF. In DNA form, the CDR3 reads TGCAGCGTGGCCGGGACTAGCAATGTCTATGAGCAGTTCTTC.

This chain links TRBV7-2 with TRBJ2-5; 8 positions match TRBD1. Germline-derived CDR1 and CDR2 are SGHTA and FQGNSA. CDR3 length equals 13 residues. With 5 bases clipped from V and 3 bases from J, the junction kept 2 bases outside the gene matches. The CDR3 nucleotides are TGTGCCAGCAGCAAGGACAGGGAAGAGACCCAGTACTTC. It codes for CASSKDREETQYF.

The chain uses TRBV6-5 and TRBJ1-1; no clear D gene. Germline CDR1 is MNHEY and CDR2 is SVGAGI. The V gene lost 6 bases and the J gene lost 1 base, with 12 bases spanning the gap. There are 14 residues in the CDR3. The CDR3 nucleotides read TGTGCCAGCAGGCCAGTCCTAGGGAACACTGAAGCTTTCTTT. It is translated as CASRPVLGNTEAFF.

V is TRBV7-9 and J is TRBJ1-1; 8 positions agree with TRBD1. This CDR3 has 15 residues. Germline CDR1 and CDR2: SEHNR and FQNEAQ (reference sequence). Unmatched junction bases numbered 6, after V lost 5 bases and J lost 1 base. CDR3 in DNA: TGTGCCAGCAGCGACCGGGACAGGTGGAACACTGAAGCTTTCTTT. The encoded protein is CASSDRDRWNTEAFF.

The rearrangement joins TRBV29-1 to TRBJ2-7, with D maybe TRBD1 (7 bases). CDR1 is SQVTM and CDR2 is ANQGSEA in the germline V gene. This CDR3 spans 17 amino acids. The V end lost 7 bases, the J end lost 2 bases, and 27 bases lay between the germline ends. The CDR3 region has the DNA TGCAGCGCCTTAGGGAGGCGGGACAGATTACCTACCTACGAGCAGTACTTC. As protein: CSALGRRDRLPTYEQYF.